The source of this TCR beta chain is a study of neurological immune-mediated disorders. Study-level points and caveats: HTLV-1-associated myelopathy displayed the greatest TCR clonal expansion, and multiple sclerosis exhibited the smallest, lower than that of healthy controls. The authors found no clinical or MRI feature associated with the multiple sclerosis repertoire cluster.

As for this clonotype: What it binds is not known. Sequence at one end of the junction differs from germline and may be a read error.

Unsorted libraries were derived from 2 million PBMCs stored at -80 C. The CDR3 totals 20 residues. Per germline, CDR1 MNHEY and CDR2 SMNVEV (reference sequence). A single record per CDR3 protein comes from TCRdb applying MiXCR to the 5' RACE reads. Of roughly 70,000 distinct CDR3 sequences in the sample, less than 5.5% were seen once. The sequenced sample consisted of PBMCs. This chain links TRBV27 with TRBJ1-6, with 8 bases that match TRBD1. This sequence originates from a woman between 25 and 40 years old with multiple sclerosis. DNA of the CDR3: TGTGCCAGCAGTATTTACCCGGACCCGACAGGGGCAATTGATAATTCACCCCTCAACTTT. Protein product: CASSIYPDPTGAIDNSPLNF.